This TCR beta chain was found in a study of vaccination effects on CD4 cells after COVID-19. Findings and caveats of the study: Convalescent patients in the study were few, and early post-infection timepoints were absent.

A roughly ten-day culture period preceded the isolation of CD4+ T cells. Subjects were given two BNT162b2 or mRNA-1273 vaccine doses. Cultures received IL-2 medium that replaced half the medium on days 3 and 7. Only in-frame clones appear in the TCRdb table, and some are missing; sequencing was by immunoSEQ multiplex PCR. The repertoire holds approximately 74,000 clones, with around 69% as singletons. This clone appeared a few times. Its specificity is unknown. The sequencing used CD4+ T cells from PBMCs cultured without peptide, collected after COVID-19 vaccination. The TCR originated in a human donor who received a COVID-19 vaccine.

CDR3 sequence: CASRPVNQPQHF. DNA of the CDR3: TGTGCCAGCAGGCCCGTAAATCAGCCCCAGCATTTT. The V and J genes are TRBV28 and TRBJ1-5; the D is unclear. Germline V gene data show CDR1 as MDHEN and CDR2 as SYDVKM. Trimming removed 6 bases from V and 4 bases from J, with 7 bases in between. The CDR3 totals 12 residues.